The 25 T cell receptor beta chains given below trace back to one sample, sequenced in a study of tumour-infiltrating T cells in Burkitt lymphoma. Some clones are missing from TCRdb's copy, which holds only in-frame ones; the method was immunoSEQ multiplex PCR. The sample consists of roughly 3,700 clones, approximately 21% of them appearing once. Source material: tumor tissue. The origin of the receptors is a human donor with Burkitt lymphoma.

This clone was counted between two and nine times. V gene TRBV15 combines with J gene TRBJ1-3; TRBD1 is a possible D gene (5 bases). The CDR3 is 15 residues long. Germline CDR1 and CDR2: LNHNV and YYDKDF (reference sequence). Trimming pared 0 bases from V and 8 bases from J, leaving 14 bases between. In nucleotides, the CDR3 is TGTGCCACCAGCAGAGATGTTGCGATGGGGGACACCATATATTTT. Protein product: CATSRDVAMGDTIYF.

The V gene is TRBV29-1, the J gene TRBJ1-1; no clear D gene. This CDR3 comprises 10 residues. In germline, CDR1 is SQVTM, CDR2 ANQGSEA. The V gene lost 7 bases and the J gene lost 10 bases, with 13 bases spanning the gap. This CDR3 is CSAHNDRAFF. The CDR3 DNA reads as TGCAGCGCCCACAACGATCGAGCTTTCTTT.

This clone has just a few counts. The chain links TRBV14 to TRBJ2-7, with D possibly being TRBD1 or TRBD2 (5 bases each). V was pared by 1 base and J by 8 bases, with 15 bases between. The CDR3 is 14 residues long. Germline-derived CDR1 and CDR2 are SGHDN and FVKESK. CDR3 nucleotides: TGTGCCAGCAGCCAAGTTCCTGGGGGTCGGAAGCAGTACTTC. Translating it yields CASSQVPGGRKQYF.

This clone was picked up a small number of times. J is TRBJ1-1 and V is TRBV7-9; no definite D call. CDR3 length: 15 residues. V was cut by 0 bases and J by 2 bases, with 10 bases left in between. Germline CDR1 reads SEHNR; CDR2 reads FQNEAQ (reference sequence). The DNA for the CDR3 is TGTGCCAGCAGCTTAGCCGGCCTGACCAACACTGAAGCTTTCTTT. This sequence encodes CASSLAGLTNTEAFF.

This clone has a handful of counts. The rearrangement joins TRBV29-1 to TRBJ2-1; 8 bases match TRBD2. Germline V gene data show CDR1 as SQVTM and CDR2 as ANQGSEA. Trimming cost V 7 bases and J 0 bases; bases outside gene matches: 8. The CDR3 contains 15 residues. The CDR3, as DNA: TGCAGCGCCGCGGGCGGGAGGCCCTCCTACAATGAGCAGTTCTTC. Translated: CSAAGGRPSYNEQFF.

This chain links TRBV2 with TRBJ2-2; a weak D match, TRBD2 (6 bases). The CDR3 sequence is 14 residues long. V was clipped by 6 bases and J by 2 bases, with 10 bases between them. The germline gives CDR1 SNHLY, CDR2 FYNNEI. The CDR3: CASSWGVNTGELFF. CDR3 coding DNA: TGTGCCAGCAGCTGGGGGGTAAACACCGGGGAGCTGTTTTTT.

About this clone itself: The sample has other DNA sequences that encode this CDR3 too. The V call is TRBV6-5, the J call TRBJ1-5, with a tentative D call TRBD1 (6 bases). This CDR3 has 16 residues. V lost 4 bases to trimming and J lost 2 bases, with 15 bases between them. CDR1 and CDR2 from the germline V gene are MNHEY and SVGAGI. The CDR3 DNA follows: TGTGCCAGCAGTTCGTTACAGGGCTTAGGCAATCAGCCCCAGCATTTT. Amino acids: CASSSLQGLGNQPQHF.

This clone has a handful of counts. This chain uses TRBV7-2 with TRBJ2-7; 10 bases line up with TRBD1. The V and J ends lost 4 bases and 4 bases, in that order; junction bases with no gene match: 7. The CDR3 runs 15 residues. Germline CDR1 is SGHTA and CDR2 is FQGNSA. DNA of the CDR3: TGTGCCAGCAGCTCGGGACCGGGACAGGGGTACGAGCAGTACTTC. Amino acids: CASSSGPGQGYEQYF.

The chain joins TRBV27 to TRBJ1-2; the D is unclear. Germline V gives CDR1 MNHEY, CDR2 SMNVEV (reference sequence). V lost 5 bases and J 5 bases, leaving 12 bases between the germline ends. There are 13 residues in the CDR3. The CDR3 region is CASSPAVAYGYTF. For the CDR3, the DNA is TGTGCCAGCAGTCCCGCCGTTGCGTATGGCTACACCTTC.

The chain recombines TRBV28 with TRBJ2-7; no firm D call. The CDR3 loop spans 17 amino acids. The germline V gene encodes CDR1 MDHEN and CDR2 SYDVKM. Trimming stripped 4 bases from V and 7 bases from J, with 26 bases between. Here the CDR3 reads CASSYPKRPHLPGEQYF. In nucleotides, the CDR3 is TGTGCCAGCAGTTATCCCAAACGCCCCCACCTACCTGGTGAGCAGTACTTC.

CDR3 sequence: CASSQGGETYNEQFF. CDR3 DNA: TGCGCCAGCAGCCAGGGGGGGGAAACCTACAATGAGCAGTTCTTC. The genes are TRBV5-1 and TRBJ2-1, with D perhaps being TRBD1 or TRBD2 (7 bases each). Per the germline V gene, CDR1 is SGHRS and CDR2 is YFSETQ. The CDR3 length is 15 residues. The V end was cut by 4 bases, the J end by 2 bases, with 13 bases between.

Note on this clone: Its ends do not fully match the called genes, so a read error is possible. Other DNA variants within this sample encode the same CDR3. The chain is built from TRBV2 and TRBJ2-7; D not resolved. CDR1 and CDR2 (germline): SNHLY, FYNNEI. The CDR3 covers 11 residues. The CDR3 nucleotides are TGTGCTAGCACCCGGGTCTACGAGCAGTACTTC. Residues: CASTRVYEQYF.

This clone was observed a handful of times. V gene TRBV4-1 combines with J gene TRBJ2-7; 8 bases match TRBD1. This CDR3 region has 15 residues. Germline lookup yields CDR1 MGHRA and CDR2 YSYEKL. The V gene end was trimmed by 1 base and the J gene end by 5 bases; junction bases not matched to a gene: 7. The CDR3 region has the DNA TGCGCCAGCAGCCAAGTAGGAGGGACAGGTGACGAGCAGTACTTC. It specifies CASSQVGGTGDEQYF.

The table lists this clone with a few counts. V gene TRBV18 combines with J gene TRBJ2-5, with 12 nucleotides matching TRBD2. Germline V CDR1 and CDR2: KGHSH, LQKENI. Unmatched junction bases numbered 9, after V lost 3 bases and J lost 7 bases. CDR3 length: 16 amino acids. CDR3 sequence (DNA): TGTGCCAGCTCACCTCCGACTAGCGGGGGAGACCCGACCCAGTACTTC. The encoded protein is CASSPPTSGGDPTQYF.

CDR3 sequence: CSVVFRGLAKNIQYF. The CDR3 DNA is TGCAGCGTCGTATTCAGGGGACTAGCCAAAAACATTCAGTACTTC. This rearrangement joins TRBV29-1 to TRBJ2-4, with D tentatively TRBD1 or TRBD2 (6 bases each). Germline V gene data show CDR1 as SQVTM and CDR2 as ANQGSEA. Deletions cut 6 bases from V and 0 bases from J, with 15 bases between. The CDR3 runs to 15 residues.

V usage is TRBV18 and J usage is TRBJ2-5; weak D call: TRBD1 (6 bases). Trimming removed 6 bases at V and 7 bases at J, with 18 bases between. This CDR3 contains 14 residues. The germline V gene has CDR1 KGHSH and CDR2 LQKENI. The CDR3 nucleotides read TGTGCCAGCTCCTTGACAGGCGTAGAGGGGACCCAGTACTTC. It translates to CASSLTGVEGTQYF.

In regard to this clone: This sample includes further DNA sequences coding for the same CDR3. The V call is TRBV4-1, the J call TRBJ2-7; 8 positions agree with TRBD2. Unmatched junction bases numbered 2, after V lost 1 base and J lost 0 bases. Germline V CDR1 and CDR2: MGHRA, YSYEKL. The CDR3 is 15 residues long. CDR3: CASSQVSGSSYEQYF. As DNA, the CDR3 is TGCGCCAGCAGCCAAGTCAGCGGGAGCTCCTACGAGCAGTACTTC.

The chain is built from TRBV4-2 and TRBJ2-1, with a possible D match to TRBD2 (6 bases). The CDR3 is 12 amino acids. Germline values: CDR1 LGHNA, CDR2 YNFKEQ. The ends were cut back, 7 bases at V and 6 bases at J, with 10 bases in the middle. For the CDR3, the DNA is TGTGCCAGCATCTCGCGGGGCAATGAGCAGTTCTTC. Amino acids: CASISRGNEQFF.

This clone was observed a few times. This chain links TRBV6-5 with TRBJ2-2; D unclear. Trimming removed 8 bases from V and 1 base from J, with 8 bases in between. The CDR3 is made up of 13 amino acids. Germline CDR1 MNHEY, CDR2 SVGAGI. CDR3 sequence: CASGRGNTGELFF. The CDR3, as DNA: TGTGCCAGCGGACGAGGGAACACCGGGGAGCTGTTTTTT.

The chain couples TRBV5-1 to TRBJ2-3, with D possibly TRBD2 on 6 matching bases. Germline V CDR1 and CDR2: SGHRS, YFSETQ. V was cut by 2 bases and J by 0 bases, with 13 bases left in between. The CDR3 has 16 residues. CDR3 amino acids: CASSFGSGVSTDTQYF. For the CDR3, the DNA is TGCGCCAGCAGCTTTGGTTCGGGAGTGAGCACAGATACGCAGTATTTT.

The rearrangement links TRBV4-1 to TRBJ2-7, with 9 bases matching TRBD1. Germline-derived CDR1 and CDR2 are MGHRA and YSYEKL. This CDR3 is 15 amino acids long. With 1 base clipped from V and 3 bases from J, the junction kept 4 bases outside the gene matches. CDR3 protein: CASSQAGQGNYEQYF. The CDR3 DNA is TGCGCCAGCAGCCAAGCCGGACAGGGGAACTACGAGCAGTACTTC.

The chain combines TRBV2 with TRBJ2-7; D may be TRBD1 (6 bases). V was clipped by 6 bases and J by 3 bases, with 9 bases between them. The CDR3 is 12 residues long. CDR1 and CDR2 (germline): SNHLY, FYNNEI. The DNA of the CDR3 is TGTGCCAGCAGGGACAGACGCTACGAGCAGTACTTC. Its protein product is CASRDRRYEQYF.

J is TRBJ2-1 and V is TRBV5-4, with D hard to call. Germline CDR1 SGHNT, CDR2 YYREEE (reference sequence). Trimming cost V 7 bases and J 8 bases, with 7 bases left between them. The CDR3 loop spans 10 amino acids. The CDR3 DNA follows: TGTGCCAGCGGATCTGATGAGCAGTTCTTC. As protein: CASGSDEQFF.

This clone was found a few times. The CDR3 spells CSVEIDSTEAFF. CDR3 coding DNA: TGCAGCGTTGAGATCGACAGCACTGAAGCTTTCTTT. The chain combines TRBV29-1 with TRBJ1-1, with D possibly matching TRBD1 (5 bases). CDR3 size: 12 residues. Germline CDR1 SQVTM, CDR2 ANQGSEA. The V end lost 3 bases, the J end lost 4 bases, and 9 bases lay between the germline ends. Based on the CDR3 plus reference TRBV29-1 and TRBJ1-1, the full variable domain is SAVISQKPSRDICQRGTSLTIQCQVDSQVTMMFWYRQQPGQSLTLIATANQGSEATYESGFVIDKFPISRPNLTFSTLTVSNMSPEDSSIYLCSVEIDSTEAFFGQGTRLTVV.

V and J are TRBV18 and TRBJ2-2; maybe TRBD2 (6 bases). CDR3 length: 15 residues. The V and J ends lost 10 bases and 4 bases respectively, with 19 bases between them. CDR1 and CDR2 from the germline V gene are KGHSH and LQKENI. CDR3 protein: CATLRDSRTTGELFF. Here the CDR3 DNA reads TGTGCCACCTTACGGGACTCTAGAACCACCGGGGAGCTGTTTTTT.